This T cell receptor (beta chain) appears in the sequencing data of a study of identical twins. A single record per CDR3 protein comes from TCRdb applying MiXCR to the 5' RACE reads. The sample yields about 920,000 distinct CDR3 sequences, 12% seen once. Germline trimming cut 5 bases from V and 3 bases from J; bases unmatched to any gene: 8. From germline, CDR1 is SGHTA and CDR2 FQGNSA. This CDR3 has 15 residues. Donors uniformly comprised healthy Caucasians. This clonotype has a count of ten or more. Its antigen is unknown. Overall study findings and caveats: Surplus twin overlap in beta out-of-frame sequences was less pronounced.

These sequences were also reported in another study, on yellow fever vaccine responses in identical twins. In that study: Twins' vaccine T cell responses were reported to seem partly convergent and partly personalized.

This sequence was found in a woman aged 18-29 years in good health. The chain employs TRBV7-2 and TRBJ2-3, with TRBD1 matching 7 bases. The sample was PBMCs. The CDR3 bases are TGTGCCAGCAGCCTACAGGGGATGGGAACAGATACGCAGTATTTT. Translation gives CASSLQGMGTDTQYF.